These 12 T cell receptor beta chains share one sample of origin, sequenced in a study of T cell responses to AZD1222 COVID-19 vaccine. This table comes from immunoSEQ multiplex PCR, and its TCRdb copy is limited to in-frame clones, with some not included. In the table there are about 120,000 clones, 86% of which are singletons. Here the sequenced sample was peripheral blood, taken on day 0 of AZD1222 vaccination. The source is an adult in good health.

The gene calls are TRBV7-8 and TRBJ2-7; no clear D. Germline loops: CDR1 SGHVS, CDR2 FQNEAQ. Trimming pared 1 base from V and 3 bases from J, leaving 10 bases between. The CDR3 is 14 amino acids. The CDR3 spells CASSLGQEYYEQYF. The CDR3 coding sequence is TGTGCCAGCAGCTTAGGCCAGGAGTACTACGAGCAGTACTTC.

J is TRBJ2-7 and V is TRBV19; 9 nucleotides align to TRBD2. V shed 6 bases and J 3 bases; nucleotides not matched to a gene: 9. The CDR3 covers 15 residues. Germline CDR1 reads LNHDA; CDR2 reads SQIVND (reference sequence). The chain's CDR3 is CASSLGLASDYEQYF. DNA of the CDR3: TGTGCCAGTAGCCTGGGACTAGCCTCGGACTACGAGCAGTACTTC.

The V gene is TRBV9, the J gene TRBJ1-4, with unresolved D. The V gene lost 4 bases and the J gene lost 0 bases, with 10 bases spanning the gap. There are 15 residues in the CDR3. The V gene's germline CDR1 is SGDLS and CDR2 YYNGEE. This CDR3 reads CASSRGVATNEKLFF. CDR3 DNA sequence: TGTGCCAGCAGCCGTGGAGTTGCAACTAATGAAAAACTGTTTTTT.

The rearrangement uses TRBV6-5 and TRBJ1-6; 9 nucleotides line up with TRBD1. With V trimmed by 5 bases and J by 7 bases, 6 bases remained unmatched. This CDR3 is 15 amino acids long. Germline CDR1 and CDR2: MNHEY and SVGAGI. CDR3 nucleotide sequence: TGTGCCAGCAGTAACCAAGGACAGGGGAATTCACCCCTCCACTTT. Amino acids: CASSNQGQGNSPLHF.

The rearrangement uses TRBV28 and TRBJ2-7; 7 bases line up with TRBD2. V shed 6 bases and J 5 bases; nucleotides not matched to a gene: 7. Germline CDR1 reads MDHEN; CDR2 reads SYDVKM. This CDR3 comprises 13 residues. CDR3 loop: CASRGGGGHEQYF. The CDR3 DNA reads as TGTGCCAGCAGGGGCGGGGGAGGCCACGAGCAGTACTTC.

The chain joins TRBV11-2 to TRBJ2-5; 10 positions agree with TRBD2. In germline, CDR1 is SGHAT, CDR2 FQNNGV. This CDR3 comprises 16 residues. With 6 bases clipped from V and 2 bases from J, the junction kept 9 bases outside the gene matches. CDR3 DNA sequence: TGTGCCAGCAGAAAAGCGGGAGGGACGTATCAAGAGACCCAGTACTTC. It translates to CASRKAGGTYQETQYF. Full variable domain (rest looked up from reference TRBV11-2 and TRBJ2-5): EAGVAQSPRYKIIEKRQSVAFWCNPISGHATLYWYQQILGQGPKLLIQFQNNGVVDDSQLPKDRFSAERLKGVDSTLKIQPAKLEDSAVYLCASRKAGGTYQETQYFGPGTRLLVL.

The J gene is TRBJ2-1, the V gene TRBV5-1; 9 bases fit TRBD1. Germline-derived CDR1 and CDR2 are SGHRS and YFSETQ. The CDR3 spans 15 residues. V shed 0 bases and J 10 bases; nucleotides not matched to a gene: 8. This chain's CDR3 is CASSLEGTGSQEQFF. The DNA of the CDR3 is TGCGCCAGCAGCTTGGAAGGGACAGGGTCCCAGGAGCAGTTCTTC.

The chain joins TRBV20-1 to TRBJ2-7, with D perhaps being TRBD1 or TRBD2 (6 bases each). The CDR3 is made up of 13 amino acids. Germline V lookup: CDR1 DFQATT, CDR2 SNEGSKA (reference sequence). V lost 3 bases to trimming and J lost 2 bases, with 11 bases between them. The CDR3 loop reads CSASYGGPYEQYF. Written as DNA, the CDR3 is TGCAGTGCTAGTTACGGGGGCCCCTACGAGCAGTACTTC.

The rearrangement links TRBV30 to TRBJ1-2; no firm D call. The CDR3 is 11 amino acids. Between the trimmed V and J ends, which lost 1 base and 7 bases, there was a span of 7 bases. CDR1 is GTSNPN, CDR2 SVGIG, per germline (reference sequence). DNA for the CDR3: TGTGCCTGGAGTGCGGGATCTGGCTACACCTTC. Encoded protein: CAWSAGSGYTF.

The J gene is TRBJ2-2, the V gene TRBV5-8, with D uncertain. The CDR3 length is 15 residues. Germline CDR1 and CDR2: SGHTS and YDEGEE. Trimming shortened V by 4 bases and J by 7 bases, and 17 bases separated the two germline ends. The CDR3 loop is CASSRPAALGGELFF. CDR3 nucleotides: TGTGCCAGCAGCCGCCCGGCGGCCCTGGGCGGGGAGCTGTTTTTT.

DNA of the CDR3: TGTGCCAGCAGCGTCCGGACAACTGGGGCCAACGTCCTGACTTTC. This gives the protein CASSVRTTGANVLTF. The J gene is TRBJ2-6, the V gene TRBV5-4, with TRBD1 as a possible D gene (5 bases). Trimming removed 4 bases from V and 2 bases from J, with 10 bases in between. The CDR3 length is 15 residues. Germline CDR1 is SGHNT and CDR2 is YYREEE (reference sequence).

The chain recombines TRBV7-2 with TRBJ2-7; 12 bases are shared with TRBD2. Germline V gene data show CDR1 as SGHTA and CDR2 as FQGNSA. The CDR3 covers 16 residues. V lost 5 bases to trimming and J lost 2 bases; unmatched junction nucleotides: 7. CDR3 amino acids: CASSPRTSGTTYEQYF. CDR3 nucleotides: TGTGCCAGCAGCCCCCGGACTAGCGGGACAACCTACGAGCAGTACTTC.